This is a list of T cell receptor beta chains from one sample in a study of blood T cell repertoires in COVID-19. Clones were sequenced by immunoSEQ multiplex PCR, and TCRdb holds only the in-frame ones, with some missing. The data show roughly 290,000 clones, approximately 89% seen once. Sequencing was performed on peripheral blood. The receptors were sampled from a woman aged 45-65 years who had recovered from COVID-19. Each CDR3 is given with its conserved first and last residue. D genes are given only for firm matches. Expanded clones get a size class; other rows say once, few or many, or leave the size out.

-,TRBJ2-3,TRBD2,TRBV24-1,CATSELTSGSTDTQYF,TGTGCCACCAGTGAGTTGACTAGCGGGAGCACAGATACGCAGTATTTT
-,TRBJ2-3,-,TRBV5-6,CASSSGGITGTDTQYF,TGTGCCAGCAGCTCTGGCGGGATAACGGGGACAGATACGCAGTATTTT
few,TRBJ1-4,-,TRBV19,CASLGGPSNEKLFF,TGTGCCAGCCTGGGTGGGCCCTCGAATGAAAAACTGTTTTTT
-,TRBJ1-1,TRBD1,TRBV18,CASSPRQGGNTEAFF,TGTGCCAGCTCCCCACGACAGGGGGGGAACACTGAAGCTTTCTTT
-,TRBJ1-1,-,TRBV5-1,CASSLSGTLAAGEAFF,TGCGCCAGCAGCTTGTCCGGTACTCTGGCAGCAGGTGAAGCTTTCTTT
-,TRBJ1-6,-,TRBV28,CASSRRDGSSPLHF,TGTGCCAGCAGTAGGCGGGACGGTAGTTCACCCCTCCACTTT
-,TRBJ2-2,-,TRBV7-3,CASSSGQINTGELFF,TGTGCCAGCAGCTCAGGACAGATTAACACCGGGGAGCTGTTTTTT
-,TRBJ2-1,TRBD2,TRBV10-3,CAISPSGGGVSYNEQFF,TGTGCCATCAGTCCCTCCGGCGGGGGGGTCTCCTACAATGAGCAGTTCTTC
-,TRBJ2-5,TRBD2,TRBV7-9,CASSLSSGRARETQYF,TGTGCCAGCAGCTTAAGTAGCGGGAGGGCCCGTGAGACCCAGTACTTC
-,TRBJ2-3,-,TRBV10-1,CASSESIGGTQYF,TGCGCCAGCAGTGAGTCAATCGGGGGTACGCAGTATTTT
-,TRBJ2-7,TRBD2,TRBV11-2,CASRSPGGVYEQYF,TGTGCCAGCCGAAGCCCCGGGGGGGTTTACGAGCAGTACTTC
-,TRBJ1-1,-,TRBV19,CASSVPRRGNTEAFF,TGTGCCAGTAGTGTCCCTCGGAGGGGGAACACTGAAGCTTTCTTT
-,TRBJ1-1,-,TRBV4-2,CASSQERGGNTEAFF,TGTGCCAGCAGCCAAGAAAGGGGGGGTAATACTGAAGCTTTCTTT
-,TRBJ2-2,-,TRBV6-6,CASSTNTGELFF,TGTGCCAGCAGTACAAACACCGGGGAGCTGTTTTTT
-,TRBJ1-3,TRBD1,TRBV7-2,CASSLALDREYYGNTIYF,TGTGCCAGCAGCTTAGCTCTGGACAGGGAGTACTATGGAAACACCATATATTTT
-,TRBJ1-5,-,TRBV21-1,CASRPGGGQGNQPQHF,TGTGCCAGCAGACCCGGAGGAGGGCAGGGCAATCAGCCCCAGCATTTT
-,TRBJ1-3,TRBD1,TRBV11-2,CASSPDRESSGNTIYF,TGTGCCAGCAGCCCGGACAGGGAGAGCTCTGGAAACACCATATATTTT
many,TRBJ2-7,TRBD2,TRBV28,CASSLGTILGGSAGPEAYEQYF,TGTGCCAGCAGTTTAGGAACGATTTTGGGGGGGTCAGCAGGCCCCGAAGCCTACGAGCAGTACTTC
once,TRBJ2-7,TRBD2,TRBV5-4,CASSLTGGDEQYF,TGTGCCAGCAGCTTGACGGGAGGGGACGAGCAGTACTTC
once,TRBJ1-1,TRBD1,TRBV15,CATSRSGQGKPEAFF,TGTGCCACCAGCAGATCTGGACAGGGGAAGCCTGAAGCTTTCTTT
-,TRBJ2-1,TRBD1,TRBV5-3,CARSLTDRGRDEQFF,TGTGCCAGAAGCTTGACGGACAGGGGCAGGGATGAGCAGTTCTTC
-,TRBJ1-2,-,TRBV29-1,CSVEERSGYGYTF,TGCAGCGTTGAAGAAAGGTCAGGGTATGGCTACACCTTC
-,TRBJ2-3,-,TRBV5-8,CASSLVPTGGGADTQYF,TGTGCCAGCAGCTTGGTCCCCACGGGGGGCGGAGCAGATACGCAGTATTTT
few,TRBJ1-2,-,TRBV30,CAWSFAGTSYNYGYTF,TGTGCCTGGAGTTTTGCCGGGACTTCATATAACTATGGCTACACCTTC
-,TRBJ1-5,TRBD1,TRBV28,CASSPQGAGNQPQHF,TGTGCCAGCAGTCCCCAGGGGGCGGGCAATCAGCCCCAGCATTTT
-,TRBJ2-3,TRBD1,TRBV2,CASSGVLGGRNTQYF,TGTGCCAGCAGTGGGGTCTTAGGGGGCAGGAATACGCAGTATTTT
-,TRBJ2-7,-,TRBV7-2,CASSSQTGQGYEQYF,TGTGCCAGCAGCTCACAAACAGGGCAAGGGTACGAGCAGTACTTC
-,TRBJ2-7,TRBD1,TRBV27,CASIKTGTYEQYF,TGTGCCAGCATAAAGACAGGGACCTACGAGCAGTACTTC
-,TRBJ2-2,-,TRBV5-1,CASSLVLGLNTGELFF,TGCGCCAGCAGCTTGGTGCTAGGACTAAACACCGGGGAGCTGTTTTTT
-,TRBJ2-3,-,TRBV11-2,CASSRFSSTDTQYF,TGTGCCAGCAGCCGTTTTTCTTCCACAGATACGCAGTATTTT
few,TRBJ2-7,-,TRBV27,CASSLSTGTPGGQYF,TGTGCCAGCAGTTTATCAACCGGGACCCCCGGGGGACAGTACTTC
-,TRBJ2-1,TRBD2,TRBV27,CASIRTSGYNEQFF,TGTGCCAGCATCCGGACTAGCGGTTACAATGAGCAGTTCTTC
few,TRBJ1-1,TRBD1,TRBV11-2,CASSLGQGSTEAFF,TGTGCCAGCAGCCTGGGACAGGGATCCACTGAAGCTTTCTTT
once,TRBJ2-3,-,TRBV14,CASGDLSTDTQYF,TGTGCCAGCGGAGATTTAAGCACAGATACGCAGTATTTT
-,TRBJ2-7,-,TRBV6-2/TRBV6-3,CASSYIVTGNFYEQYF,TGTGCCAGCAGTTACATAGTGACAGGAAACTTCTACGAGCAGTACTTC
-,TRBJ2-5,TRBD2,TRBV4-2,CASSQDPSGRPQETQYF,TGTGCCAGCAGCCAAGACCCTAGCGGGAGGCCCCAAGAGACCCAGTACTTC
-,TRBJ1-2,-,TRBV9,CASSVARANYGYTF,TGTGCCAGCAGCGTAGCCAGGGCTAACTATGGCTACACCTTC
-,TRBJ1-1,TRBD1,TRBV28,CASTGSGGHTEAFF,TGTGCCAGCACTGGCTCAGGGGGCCACACTGAAGCTTTCTTT
-,TRBJ1-5,-,TRBV19,CASSHSPGGKQPQHF,TGTGCCAGTAGTCATAGTCCGGGGGGCAAGCAGCCCCAGCATTTT
-,TRBJ1-5,-,TRBV5-5,CASGGAHNQPQHF,TGTGCCAGCGGAGGGGCCCACAATCAGCCCCAGCATTTT
-,TRBJ2-5,-,TRBV2,CASRRLTLGETQYF,TGTGCCAGTCGCCGACTCACGCTGGGAGAGACCCAGTACTTC
-,TRBJ2-1,TRBD2,TRBV19,CASSIDPPGLANNEQFF,TGTGCCAGTAGTATAGATCCACCGGGACTAGCGAACAATGAGCAGTTCTTC
-,TRBJ2-7,TRBD2,TRBV7-9,CASSSSATSGSYEQYF,TGTGCCAGCAGCTCCTCCGCCACTAGCGGGAGTTACGAGCAGTACTTC
-,TRBJ2-7,TRBD2,TRBV20-1,CSASGSGGTSYEQYF,TGCAGTGCTAGTGGTAGCGGGGGAACCTCCTACGAGCAGTACTTC
-,TRBJ1-1,-,TRBV12-2,CASRPTGSNTEAFF,TGTGCAAGTCGCCCAACAGGGTCGAACACTGAAGCTTTCTTT
-,TRBJ2-6,-,TRBV28,CAEEEGANVLTF,TGTGCGGAGGAGGAAGGGGCCAACGTCCTGACTTTC
-,TRBJ2-3,-,TRBV10-3,CAISESGRADTQYF,TGTGCCATCAGTGAGTCGGGTCGGGCAGATACGCAGTATTTT
-,TRBJ1-1,-,TRBV2,CASSPRTGNTEAFF,TGTGCCAGCAGCCCTCGCACGGGGAACACTGAAGCTTTCTTT
-,TRBJ1-6,-,TRBV3-1/TRBV3-2,CASSQQVNKAMPLHF,TGTGCCAGCAGCCAACAGGTGAACAAAGCTATGCCCCTCCACTTT
-,TRBJ2-1,-,TRBV15,CATSTLYRVSYNEQFF,TGTGCCACCAGCACTTTGTACAGAGTCTCCTACAATGAGCAGTTCTTC
-,TRBJ2-2,-,TRBV7-7,CASSSDTYGELFF,TGTGCTAGCAGCTCGGACACCTACGGGGAGCTGTTTTTT
once,TRBJ1-5,-,TRBV16,CASSQIWLSVYSNQPQHF,TGTGCCAGCAGCCAAATTTGGCTGTCAGTATATAGCAATCAGCCCCAGCATTTT
-,TRBJ2-5,-,TRBV29-1,CSALGGSQETQYF,TGCAGCGCCTTAGGGGGATCCCAAGAGACCCAGTACTTC
-,TRBJ2-1,-,TRBV10-3,CATQDLSYNEQFF,TGTGCCACGCAGGATTTATCCTACAATGAGCAGTTCTTC
-,TRBJ2-7,-,TRBV5-6,CASSLAIALRSYEQYF,TGTGCCAGCAGCTTGGCCATAGCGCTGAGGTCCTACGAGCAGTACTTC